A selection of T cell receptor beta chains follows, all from one sample in a study of vaccination and CD4 T cells after COVID-19. These receptors are not linked to any known antigen. A single record per CDR3 protein comes from TCRdb applying MiXCR to the PCR reads. Counted here are around 13,000 distinct CDR3 sequences, approximately 39% occurring once; the ten biggest clones make up over 12%. Sequencing input: CD4+ T cells from blood, cultured in vitro. Receptor source: a human donor who had recovered from COVID-19. The CDR3 runs from the conserved cysteine through the conserved F or W. A D gene is named only where the DNA matches it firmly. Only part of the rows carry a size: once, few, many, or a class if the clone is expanded.

clone_size j_call cdr3_length d_call v_call cdr3_nt cdr3_aa
- TRBJ1-6 16 - TRBV7-9 TGTGCCAGCAGCTTGGCTTCGGGGACTCAGGGTTCACCCCTCCACTTT CASSLASGTQGSPLHF
few TRBJ1-1 14 TRBD1 TRBV6-4 TGTGCCAGCAGTGACGGGACAGGGGGCACTGAAGCTTTCTTT CASSDGTGGTEAFF
- TRBJ1-4 15 - TRBV5-4 TGTGCCAGCACCGATACTCGGGGCGCCAGGGAAAAACTGTTTTTT CASTDTRGAREKLFF
- TRBJ2-1 13 TRBD2 TRBV24-1 TGTGCCACCAGTGACCTTAGCGGGAATGAGCAGTTCTTC CATSDLSGNEQFF
- TRBJ2-3 11 - TRBV20-1 TGCAGTTTCTTTTACACAGATACGCAGTATTTT CSFFYTDTQYF
- TRBJ2-5 12 - TRBV7-8 TGTGCCAGCAGCTTAGCGCGAGAGACCCAGTACTTC CASSLARETQYF
- TRBJ2-7 12 - TRBV25-1 TGTGCCAGCAGTGAACGAGGCTACGAGCAGTACTTC CASSERGYEQYF
- TRBJ1-5 15 - TRBV2 TGTGCCAGCAGTGGAGGCAGGGGATTTAATCAGCCCCAGCATTTT CASSGGRGFNQPQHF
- TRBJ2-2 13 TRBD2 TRBV7-2 TGTGCCAGCAGCTGGGGGGGCACCGGGGAGCTGTTTTTT CASSWGGTGELFF
- TRBJ1-3 15 - TRBV5-1 TGCGCCAGCAGCTTGACCGCCAGCTCTGGAAACACCATATATTTT CASSLTASSGNTIYF
- TRBJ1-2 16 - TRBV6-1 TGTGCCAGCACCTGGAGGGGGACAAGCGATAACTATGGCTACACCTTC CASTWRGTSDNYGYTF
- TRBJ1-1 15 - TRBV10-3 TGTGCCATCAAGTCGGGGGCGCGTTTGGATACTGAAGCTTTCTTT CAIKSGARLDTEAFF
- TRBJ1-5 14 - TRBV11-1 TGTGCCAGCAGCTGGGGACCGATCAATCAGCCCCAGCATTTT CASSWGPINQPQHF
- TRBJ2-3 15 - TRBV4-1 TGCGCCAGCAGCCAAGGTGGGACCCTAGCAGATACGCAGTATTTT CASSQGGTLADTQYF
- TRBJ2-1 13 - TRBV18 TGTGCCAGCTCACCGGCACAGGCCAATGAGCAGTTCTTC CASSPAQANEQFF
- TRBJ1-1 13 TRBD1 TRBV2 TGTGCCAGCGGGTTTTTTCAGGGGGATAGGGCTTTCTTT CASGFFQGDRAFF
- TRBJ1-2 13 - TRBV10-3 TGTGCCATCACGCCAGATCGATCAGACGGCTACACCTTC CAITPDRSDGYTF
few TRBJ1-2 12 - TRBV20-1 TGCAGTGCTATCGTTGACCGGTATGGCTACACCTTC CSAIVDRYGYTF
- TRBJ1-4 15 - TRBV27 TGTGCCAGCGGATCCCTTTTGGGCAGTAATGAAAAACTGTTTTTT CASGSLLGSNEKLFF
- TRBJ1-3 16 - TRBV6-1 TGTGCCAGCAAAGAGGGGGGGCGCATTTCTGGAAACACCATATATTTT CASKEGGRISGNTIYF
few TRBJ2-2 13 - TRBV11-3 TGTGCCAGCAGCTTTTTTCCGGGCGGGGAGCTGTTTTTT CASSFFPGGELFF
- TRBJ2-5 14 TRBD2 TRBV2 TGTGCCAGCAGTGGACTAGCGAGACAAGAGACCCAGTACTTC CASSGLARQETQYF
few TRBJ2-3 16 TRBD1 TRBV30 TGTGCCTGCCTCCCCAGGACAGGGGGGTTCACAGATACGCAGTATTTT CACLPRTGGFTDTQYF
- TRBJ2-2 16 TRBD2 TRBV12-3/TRBV12-4 TGTGCCAGCAGACTAGGGCTAGCGGCAAGCACCGGGGAGCTGTTTTTT CASRLGLAASTGELFF
- TRBJ1-5 11 - TRBV10-3 TGTGCCAGCGGGAGCAATCAGCCCCAGCATTTT CASGSNQPQHF
few TRBJ1-5 15 TRBD1 TRBV19 TGTGCCAGTAGTATAGGCTACAGGGGGCCCCAGCCCCAGCATTTT CASSIGYRGPQPQHF
few TRBJ2-2 17 TRBD2 TRBV7-9 TGTGCCAGCAACCCCGGCGGGCGGGGGGGCCTCACCGGGGAGCTGTTTTTT CASNPGGRGGLTGELFF
- TRBJ1-2 14 - TRBV19 TGTGCCAGTACCCCCGGCGACACTAACTATGGCTACACCTTC CASTPGDTNYGYTF
once TRBJ1-1 15 TRBD1 TRBV30 TGTGCCTGGAGTGTATTAGGGACAGCGAACACTGAAGCTTTCTTT CAWSVLGTANTEAFF
- TRBJ2-2 14 - TRBV6-2/TRBV6-3 TGTGCCAGCCGAAAAACCACAGGGACCGGGGAGCTGTTTTTT CASRKTTGTGELFF
- TRBJ1-6 15 - TRBV27 TGTGCCAGCAGCCCAAGGGGGGTCGATAATTCACCCCTCCACTTT CASSPRGVDNSPLHF
- TRBJ2-1 16 TRBD1 TRBV19 TGTGCCAGTAGACCCAGAATGGGACAGGGAAACAATGAGCAGTTCTTC CASRPRMGQGNNEQFF
- TRBJ2-5 16 - TRBV20-1 TGCAGTGCTAGCCCATTAAGCCGGGGTTCGCAAGAGACCCAGTACTTC CSASPLSRGSQETQYF
- TRBJ2-1 17 TRBD1 TRBV19 TGTGCCAGTAGTACCCTTTGGACAGGGGGCCAGGACAATGAGCAGTTCTTC CASSTLWTGGQDNEQFF
few TRBJ2-2 14 TRBD1 TRBV7-6 TGTGCCAGCAGCGTGACAGGGACAACCGGGGAGCTGTTTTTT CASSVTGTTGELFF
- TRBJ1-2 12 - TRBV9 TGTGCCAGCAGCAAGGGTGGCTATGGCTACACCTTC CASSKGGYGYTF
- TRBJ2-7 17 - TRBV7-9 TGTGCCAGCAGCTTGGGGATTTCGGACGGCCACCCTTACGAGCAGTACTTC CASSLGISDGHPYEQYF
- TRBJ2-7 11 - TRBV10-3 TGTGCCATCAGTGAGCAAGGCGAGCAGTACTTC CAISEQGEQYF
few TRBJ1-6 16 TRBD1 TRBV7-9 TGTGCCAGCAGCTCCATAGGCGGGACAGGAAATTCACCCCTCCACTTT CASSSIGGTGNSPLHF
- TRBJ1-6 14 TRBD1 TRBV5-1 TGCGCCAGCAGCCGGGACAGGGGAAATTCACCCCTCCACTTT CASSRDRGNSPLHF
- TRBJ2-2 23 TRBD2 TRBV6-2/TRBV6-3 TGTGCCAGCAGAGCTCATACCGCCCGGGGGGGCGGCCCAATAAAATTAGGAACCGGGGAGCTGTTTTTT CASRAHTARGGGPIKLGTGELFF
- TRBJ1-3 13 - TRBV7-6 TGTGCCAGTAGGGACATGGTGAGCAACACCATATATTTT CASRDMVSNTIYF
few TRBJ1-1 14 TRBD1 TRBV5-1 TGCGCCAGCAGCCAGCAGGGGGGTAACACTGAAGCTTTCTTT CASSQQGGNTEAFF
- TRBJ2-7 13 TRBD2 TRBV27 TGTGCCAGCAGAGCGGGGGGAACCTACGAGCAGTACTTC CASRAGGTYEQYF
few TRBJ2-6 17 TRBD1 TRBV18 TGTGCCAGCTCGCGGGACAGGGCTAGCTCTGGGGCCAACGTCCTGACTTTC CASSRDRASSGANVLTF
once TRBJ1-5 15 - TRBV4-3 TGCGCCAGCAGCCAAGGTATCGGCGTGGATCAGCCCCAGCATTTT CASSQGIGVDQPQHF
- TRBJ1-2 14 TRBD1 TRBV5-4 TGTGCCAGCAGCCTCGCACAGGGGGGCTATGGCTACACCTTC CASSLAQGGYGYTF
few TRBJ1-3 15 TRBD1 TRBV7-9 TGTGCCAGCAGCTCGGGACAGGGGCTCCCTAACACCATATATTTT CASSSGQGLPNTIYF
- TRBJ1-1 13 - TRBV18 TGTGCCAGCTCACAGCGGCAGGGCCATGAAGCTTTCTTT CASSQRQGHEAFF
- TRBJ2-3 17 - TRBV20-1 TGCAGTGCTAGTTCTTTGGGGGGGACAGGATACACAGATACGCAGTATTTT CSASSLGGTGYTDTQYF
- TRBJ2-7 13 - TRBV20-1 TGCAGTGCTTTTTGGCCCAGCTCCTACGAGCAGTACTTC CSAFWPSSYEQYF